This entry lists 32 T cell receptor beta chains sequenced from one sample in a study of spatial heterogeneity in lung cancer. Study-wide findings and caveats: The study found that expanded intratumoral alpha and beta TCR counts tracked tumor mutation counts.

Their antigens are not known. MiXCR, applied by TCRdb to the 5' RACE reads, yields one record per CDR3 protein. The table shows roughly 410 distinct CDR3 sequences, with roughly 27% occurring only once. Time point reported: sample taken at primary tumor resection. The source material was lung tumor tissue, sampled at surgery. The receptors shown here come from a female donor with early-stage non-small cell lung cancer.

This clonotype was found a few times. This beta chain is an off-target read within a library intended for alpha chains, so its frequency means little. The chain uses TRBV9 and TRBJ2-1; D unclear. The CDR3 covers 12 residues. V was shortened by 4 bases and J by 8 bases, with 10 bases between the two germline ends. The V gene's germline CDR1 is SGDLS and CDR2 YYNGEE. The CDR3 region is CASSPLFDEQFF. CDR3 DNA: TGTGCCAGCAGCCCCCTCTTCGATGAGCAGTTCTTC.

About this clonotype itself: In a library made to pick up alpha chains, this beta chain is a stray read with a size that means little. This chain connects TRBV27 to TRBJ1-4, with 9 bases matching TRBD1. CDR3 length equals 13 residues. The V and J ends lost 8 bases and 8 bases, in that order; junction bases with no gene match: 6. The germline CDR1 and CDR2 sequences are MNHEY and SMNVEV (reference sequence). The CDR3 region has the DNA TGTGCCAGCGCGGGACAGGGTTTGGAAAAACTGTTTTTT. Translating it yields CASAGQGLEKLFF.

Comment on this clonotype: Germline is not matched at one junction end, which may reflect a read error. Little can be read into the size of this beta chain, an off-target read in a library designed for alpha chains. The DNA for the CDR3 is TGTGCCCGCAGCTTTGCCGGACACCAAGAGACCCAGTACTTC. This translates into CARSFAGHQETQYF. The chain combines TRBV7-9 with TRBJ2-5; unclear D gene. The CDR3 covers 14 residues. The V gene's germline CDR1 is SEHNR and CDR2 FQNEAQ (reference sequence).

This clonotype rates as large. This beta chain is a stray sequence in a library constructed for alpha chains; its clone size is not meaningful. The chain carries TRBV29-1 and TRBJ2-7; possibly TRBD2 for D (6 bases). CDR1 is SQVTM and CDR2 is ANQGSEA in the germline V gene. Trimming cost V 6 bases and J 0 bases, with 9 bases left between them. This CDR3 is built from 12 residues. Here the CDR3 DNA reads TGCAGCGTGGAGGGGAGCTCCTACGAGCAGTACTTC. Residues: CSVEGSSYEQYF.

Comments on this clonotype: For a library built for alpha chains, this beta chain is a stray read; little rests on its size. This chain joins TRBV7-2 and TRBJ2-1; D gene ambiguous. Trimming left V 3 bases short and J 4 bases short, with 7 bases between. CDR1 SGHTA and CDR2 FQGNSA come from the germline V gene. This CDR3 comprises 13 residues. CDR3 amino acids: CASSFEQYNEQFF. The DNA of the CDR3 is TGTGCCAGCAGCTTTGAACAGTACAATGAGCAGTTCTTC.

By share of the sample, this clonotype is large. This beta chain is off target for a library built for alpha chains, so its abundance means little. The CDR3 coding sequence is TGCGCCAGCAGCTTGACGATACAAGAGACCCAGTACTTC. This translates into CASSLTIQETQYF. V usage is TRBV5-1 and J usage is TRBJ2-5; no reliable D call. The CDR3 is 13 residues long. Trimming removed 1 base at V and 2 bases at J, with 6 bases between. The V gene's germline CDR1 is SGHRS and CDR2 YFSETQ.

As concerns this clonotype: The library was designed around alpha chains, so this beta chain is a stray read whose abundance carries little weight. The rearrangement links TRBV10-3 to TRBJ2-1; 7 bases line up with TRBD1. This CDR3 is built from 14 residues. Germline V CDR1 and CDR2: ENHRY, SYGVKD. The V segment lost 7 bases and the J segment 1 base; nucleotides outside the gene matches: 4. For the CDR3, the DNA is TGTGCCATCACCACGGACAGGTCCTACAATGAGCAGTTCTTC. The encoded protein is CAITTDRSYNEQFF.

On this clonotype: This beta chain came through as a stray read in a library set up for alpha chains, and its size says little. The chain joins TRBV7-3 to TRBJ2-5, with a tentative D call TRBD1 (5 bases). From germline, CDR1 is SGHTA and CDR2 FQGTGA. Trimming cost V 2 bases and J 6 bases, with 10 bases left between them. This CDR3 region has 13 residues. As DNA, the CDR3 is TGTGCCAGCAGCTTACTCCAGGGCCAGACCCAGTACTTC. Translating it yields CASSLLQGQTQYF.

On this clonotype: As an off-target read in a library built for alpha chains, this beta chain has a frequency of little significance. The gene calls are TRBV29-1 and TRBJ2-5, with no clear D. CDR1 and CDR2 (germline): SQVTM, ANQGSEA. V lost 4 bases and J lost 7, with 19 bases in between. The CDR3 contains 14 residues. DNA of the CDR3: TGCAGCGTTGTGGAAGGCGCCGGTATGGGGACCCAGTACTTC. Protein sequence: CSVVEGAGMGTQYF.

To note about this clonotype: This beta chain came through as a stray read in a library set up for alpha chains, and its size says little. For the CDR3, the DNA is TGTGCCAGCAGCCGGGACAGGGGGACCGGGGAGCTGTTTTTT. This gives the protein CASSRDRGTGELFF. The chain is built from TRBV7-3 and TRBJ2-2; TRBD1 agrees at 11 bases. From germline, CDR1 is SGHTA and CDR2 FQGTGA. The J segment lost 5 bases and the V segment lost 5 bases, leaving 1 base of the junction unmatched. The CDR3 has 14 amino acids. Full variable domain (remainder filled in from reference TRBV7-3 and TRBJ2-2): GAGVSQTPSNKVTEKGKYVELRCDPISGHTALYWYRQSLGQGPEFLIYFQGTGAADDSGLPNDRFFAVRPEGSVSTLKIQRTERGDSAVYLCASSRDRGTGELFFGEGSRLTVL.

This clonotype showed up just a few times. Because the library targeted alpha chains, this beta chain is an off-target read whose size means little. The V gene is TRBV12-5, the J gene TRBJ2-1; D unresolved. The CDR3 is 13 amino acids. Germline V gene data show CDR1 as LGHNT and CDR2 as FRNRAP. Trimming removed 0 bases at V and 5 bases at J, with 5 bases between. Here the CDR3 reads CASGLVGHNEQFF. DNA of the CDR3: TGTGCTAGTGGTTTGGTAGGGCACAATGAGCAGTTCTTC.

This clonotype was detected only a few times. The library was designed around alpha chains, so this beta chain is a stray read whose abundance carries little weight. J is TRBJ2-1 and V is TRBV7-2, with TRBD1 matching over 7 bases. The ends lost 3 bases at V and 4 bases at J; junction bases unmatched: 3. This CDR3 has 14 amino acids. Germline lookup yields CDR1 SGHTA and CDR2 FQGNSA. The CDR3 DNA reads TGTGCCAGCAGCTTGGGGACAGCTTACAATGAGCAGTTCTTC. It codes for CASSLGTAYNEQFF.

A word on this clonotype: A library made for alpha chains picked up this beta chain off target, so its size means little. This chain joins TRBV6-2 or TRBV6-3 and TRBJ2-7, with D tentatively TRBD2 (5 bases). Germline V gives CDR1 MNHEY, CDR2 SVGEGT. The CDR3 is 13 amino acids. V dropped 8 bases and J dropped 1 base, with 12 bases sitting between them. The CDR3 coding sequence is TGTGCCAGCGGACTTTCTTGGTCCTACGAGCAGTACTTC. It codes for CASGLSWSYEQYF.

Points on this clonotype: The library was designed around alpha chains, so this beta chain is a stray read whose abundance carries little weight. V usage is TRBV7-9 and J usage is TRBJ2-5; no clear D gene. Germline values: CDR1 SEHNR, CDR2 FQNEAQ (reference sequence). This CDR3 is built from 13 residues. Trimming took 1 base from V and 7 from J, leaving 10 bases between them. CDR3 region: CASSLEAWRTQYF. In DNA form, the CDR3 reads TGTGCCAGCAGCTTAGAGGCCTGGAGGACCCAGTACTTC.

Worth noting for this clonotype: This beta chain came through as a stray read in a library set up for alpha chains, and its size says little. The chain links TRBV3-1 to TRBJ2-5; no reliable D call. The length of the CDR3 is 14 residues. The germline CDR1 and CDR2 sequences are LGHDT and YNNKEL (reference sequence). The germline V and J ends were trimmed by 0 bases and 9 bases, with 14 bases remaining between them. The CDR3 nucleotides are TGTGCCAGCAGCCAAGAGGCAGGATCCCGATCCCAGTACTTC. It encodes CASSQEAGSRSQYF.

This clonotype qualifies as large (0.1 to 1%). Little can be read into the size of this beta chain, an off-target read in a library designed for alpha chains. The chain recombines TRBV6-6 with TRBJ2-2, with no clear D. This CDR3 has 14 residues. The V and J ends lost 5 bases and 1 base respectively, with 8 bases between them. The germline V gene has CDR1 MNHNY and CDR2 SVGAGI (reference sequence). The CDR3 DNA follows: TGTGCCAGCAGTCCGGACGGGAACACCGGGGAGCTGTTTTTT. It codes for CASSPDGNTGELFF.

In regard to this clonotype: At one end the junction does not follow the germline gene, possibly because of a read error. Because the library targeted alpha chains, this beta chain is an off-target read whose size means little. The chain employs TRBV7-2 and TRBJ2-5; no definite D call. Germline lookup yields CDR1 SGHTA and CDR2 FQGNSA. The CDR3 length is 14 residues. The CDR3 protein is CASSFSQAKETRYF. Here the CDR3 DNA reads TGTGCCAGCAGCTTTAGCCAGGCTAAAGAGACCCGGTACTTC. Based on the CDR3 plus reference TRBV7-2 and TRBJ2-5, the full variable domain is GAGVSQSPSNKVTEKGKDVELRCDPISGHTALYWYRQSLGQGLEFLIYFQGNSAPDKSGLPSDRFSAERTGGSVSTLTIQRTQQEDSAVYLCASSFSQAKETRYFGPGTRLLVL.

This clonotype is labeled large. The library was designed around alpha chains, so this beta chain is a stray read whose abundance carries little weight. J is TRBJ2-7 and V is TRBV7-2, with D perhaps being TRBD1 or TRBD2 (5 bases each). CDR1 and CDR2 (germline): SGHTA, FQGNSA. Trimming removed 2 bases from V and 2 bases from J, with 7 bases in between. The CDR3 spans 13 residues. CDR3 coding DNA: TGTGCCAGCAGCTTAACGGGGCCCTACGAGCAGTACTTC. It codes for CASSLTGPYEQYF.

This clonotype is large in the sample. This beta chain is an unintended read in a library built for alpha chains; its size means little. V usage is TRBV6-2 or TRBV6-3 and J usage is TRBJ1-2; TRBD1 aligns across 8 bases. V gave up 10 bases and J gave up 1 base; unmatched junction bases: 5. The germline CDR1 and CDR2 sequences are MNHEY and SVGEGT. The CDR3 is 13 amino acids. The CDR3 bases are TGTGCCACCCGGGACAGGAGTAACTATGGCTACACCTTC. Translated, it gives CATRDRSNYGYTF.

This clonotype was detected a few times. This beta chain is off target for a library built for alpha chains, so its abundance means little. The V call is TRBV20-1, the J call TRBJ2-5; no firm D call. The germline CDR1 and CDR2 sequences are DFQATT and SNEGSKA (reference sequence). The V end was cut by 6 bases, the J end by 5 bases, with 19 bases between. The CDR3 sequence is 14 residues long. This CDR3 is CSARYAGSRETQYF. The CDR3 region has the DNA TGCAGTGCCCGTTACGCTGGTTCCAGGGAGACCCAGTACTTC.

This clonotype was counted a few times. This beta chain turned up in a library designed for alpha chains; as an off-target read, its abundance says little. The rearrangement uses TRBV29-1 and TRBJ2-4, with D tentatively TRBD1 or TRBD2 (5 bases each). Germline V CDR1 and CDR2: SQVTM, ANQGSEA. CDR3 length equals 12 residues. V was clipped by 8 bases and J by 2 bases, with 10 bases between them. The DNA for the CDR3 is TGCAGCCGGTGGGGGTCCAAAAACATTCAGTACTTC. This encodes CSRWGSKNIQYF.

Note on this clonotype: The library was designed around alpha chains, so this beta chain is a stray read whose abundance carries little weight. The chain joins TRBV19 to TRBJ2-7, with D maybe TRBD1 (6 bases). Per the germline V gene, CDR1 is LNHDA and CDR2 is SQIVND (reference sequence). CDR3 length equals 14 residues. The V and J ends lost 4 bases and 6 bases respectively, with 16 bases between them. CDR3 in DNA: TGTGCCAGTAGTACGAGACAGGACCTGTCCGAGCAGTACTTC. Translated: CASSTRQDLSEQYF.

By sample fraction, this clonotype is hyperexpanded. This beta chain is an unintended read in a library built for alpha chains; its size means little. The chain employs TRBV28 and TRBJ2-6; D unclear. Germline assignment: CDR1 MDHEN and CDR2 SYDVKM. The CDR3 sequence is 14 residues long. Deletions cut 5 bases from V and 4 bases from J, with 9 bases between. CDR3 DNA: TGTGCCAGCAGTCCGCCGGGCGGGGCCAACGTCCTGACTTTC. This gives the protein CASSPPGGANVLTF.

Details on this clonotype: This clone may be a read error of a much larger clone one base away. This beta chain is a stray read from a library made for alpha chains; its abundance is not meaningful. The CDR3 bases are TGTGCCAGCAGTTTAACGTACTACGAGCAGTACTTC. Its protein product is CASSLTYYEQYF. The rearrangement uses TRBV12-3 or TRBV12-4 and TRBJ2-7, with D unresolved. This CDR3 contains 12 residues. V was clipped by 2 bases and J by 3 bases, with 5 bases between them.

This clonotype turned up a few times. The size of this beta chain means little, since it is a stray read in a library made for alpha chains. This rearrangement joins TRBV9 to TRBJ2-5; TRBD2 agrees at 10 bases. This CDR3 has 14 residues. CDR1 is SGDLS, CDR2 YYNGEE, per germline. V shed 5 bases and J 4 bases; nucleotides not matched to a gene: 5. The CDR3 loop is CASSASGRGETQYF. The CDR3 coding sequence is TGTGCCAGCAGTGCTAGCGGGAGAGGAGAGACCCAGTACTTC. Full variable domain (missing parts from reference TRBV9 and TRBJ2-5): DSGVTQTPKHLITATGQRVTLRCSPRSGDLSVYWYQQSLDQGLQFLIQYYNGEERAKGNILERFSAQQFPDLHSELNLSSLELGDSALYFCASSASGRGETQYFGPGTRLLVL.

Relative to its sample, this clonotype is large. This beta chain is a stray sequence in a library constructed for alpha chains; its clone size is not meaningful. The chain combines TRBV6-6 with TRBJ2-2; D not resolved. The V end was cut by 0 bases, the J end by 9 bases, with 2 bases between. Per the germline V gene, CDR1 is MNHNY and CDR2 is SVGAGI (reference sequence). This CDR3 has 11 residues. The CDR3 bases are TGTGCCAGCAGTTACTCCTGGGAGCTGTTTTTT. This sequence encodes CASSYSWELFF.

As for this clonotype: For a library built for alpha chains, this beta chain is a stray read; little rests on its size. The chain combines TRBV5-1 with TRBJ2-2; D not certain. In germline, CDR1 is SGHRS, CDR2 YFSETQ. CDR3 length equals 14 residues. Trimming stripped 0 bases from V and 0 bases from J, with 3 bases between. This chain's CDR3 is CASSLAPNTGELFF. The CDR3 DNA sequence: TGCGCCAGCAGCTTGGCCCCGAACACCGGGGAGCTGTTTTTT.

This clonotype was observed a few times. Because the library targeted alpha chains, this beta chain is an off-target read whose size means little. The chain employs TRBV6-5 and TRBJ2-7, with 8 nucleotides matching TRBD1. The J segment lost 5 bases and the V segment lost 0 bases, leaving 6 bases of the junction unmatched. This CDR3 has 15 residues. Looked up from germline, CDR1 is MNHEY and CDR2 is SVGAGI. The CDR3 sequence: CASSYSSTGADEQYF. The CDR3 DNA reads as TGTGCCAGCAGTTACTCGTCGACAGGGGCCGACGAGCAGTACTTC.

About this clonotype itself: The size of this beta chain means little, since it is a stray read in a library made for alpha chains. The chain joins TRBV4-3 to TRBJ2-4, with D perhaps matching TRBD2 (6 bases). This CDR3 is built from 14 residues. V shed 3 bases and J shed 6 bases, with 12 bases lying between them. The germline gives CDR1 LGHNA, CDR2 YSLEER. The CDR3 region has the DNA TGCGCCAGCAGCCAGCAGGGTAGCGGAAACATTCAGTACTTC. It translates to CASSQQGSGNIQYF.

By its share, this clonotype is large. This beta chain lies outside the target of a library built for alpha chains; its clone size means little. The chain recombines TRBV5-1 with TRBJ2-7, with 13 bases identical to TRBD2. V dropped 4 bases and J dropped 3; count of bases not matched to a gene: 1. This CDR3 comprises 14 residues. CDR1 and CDR2 (germline): SGHRS, YFSETQ. In DNA, the CDR3 is TGCGCCAGCAGCCGGACTAGCGGGAGCTACGAGCAGTACTTC. Translating it yields CASSRTSGSYEQYF.

In its sample, this clonotype was seen a few times. Since the library was made to target alpha chains, this beta chain is a stray read and its abundance is not meaningful. V and J are TRBV5-1 and TRBJ1-2; no clear D. Deletions cut 0 bases from V and 8 bases from J, with 11 bases between. The germline V gene encodes CDR1 SGHRS and CDR2 YFSETQ. This CDR3 is 13 amino acids long. CDR3 amino acids: CASSLEAGGGYTF. Written as DNA, the CDR3 is TGCGCCAGCAGCTTGGAGGCCGGTGGGGGCTACACCTTC.

This clonotype was seen just once. Being off target in a library aimed at alpha chains, this beta chain has a size of little meaning. The rearrangement links TRBV30 to TRBJ2-1, with a weak D call TRBD2 (5 bases). The CDR3 length is 14 residues. Germline values: CDR1 GTSNPN, CDR2 SVGIG (reference sequence). V was trimmed by 6 bases and J by 2 bases, leaving 14 bases between them. In DNA form, the CDR3 reads TGTGCCTGCACATCGGGAAGCGCCTACAATGAGCAGTTCTTC. It specifies CACTSGSAYNEQFF.